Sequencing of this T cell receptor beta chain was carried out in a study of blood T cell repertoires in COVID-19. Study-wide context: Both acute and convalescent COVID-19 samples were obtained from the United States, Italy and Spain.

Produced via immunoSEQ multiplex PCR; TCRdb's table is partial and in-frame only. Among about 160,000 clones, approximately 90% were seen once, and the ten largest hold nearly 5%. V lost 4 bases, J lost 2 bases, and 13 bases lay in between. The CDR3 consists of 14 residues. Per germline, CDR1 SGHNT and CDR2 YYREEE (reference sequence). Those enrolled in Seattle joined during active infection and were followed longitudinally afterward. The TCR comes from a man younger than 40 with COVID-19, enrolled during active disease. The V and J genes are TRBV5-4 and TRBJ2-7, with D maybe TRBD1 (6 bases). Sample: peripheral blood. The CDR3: CASSARQEAYEQYF. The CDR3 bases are TGTGCCAGCAGCGCTAGACAGGAAGCCTACGAGCAGTACTTC.